The 28 T cell receptor beta chains presented below share a single source sample, sequenced in a study of T cell repertoires in cytomegalovirus infection. One entry per CDR3 protein results from TCRdb running MiXCR on the reads. This table has approximately 500,000 distinct CDR3 sequences, 33% appearing once. These receptors are not linked to any known antigen. Sequencing used cultured PBMCs, obtained from culture after CMV antigen stimulation. The origin of the receptors is a human donor in good health (CMV status not recorded). Some clones in this sample may be carry-over from other donors' samples.

In this sample, this clonotype turned up a few times. The chain couples TRBV5-1 to TRBJ2-7; no reliable D call. This CDR3 contains 13 residues. CDR1 and CDR2 (germline): SGHRS, YFSETQ. V was shortened by 4 bases and J by 6 bases, with 14 bases between the two germline ends. CDR3 nucleotide sequence: TGCGCCAGCAGCGCAAGCCCAGGTAGCGAGCAGTACTTC. The encoded protein is CASSASPGSEQYF. Combining the CDR3 with reference TRBV5-1 and TRBJ2-7 gives the whole variable domain KAGVTQTPRYLIKTRGQQVTLSCSPISGHRSVSWYQQTPGQGLQFLFEYFSETQRNKGNFPGRFSGRQFSNSRSEMNVSTLELGDSALYLCASSASPGSEQYFGPGTRLTVT.

The rearrangement uses TRBV7-3 and TRBJ2-1; the D gene is possibly TRBD1 (5 bases). The germline V gene has CDR1 SGHTA and CDR2 FQGTGA. This CDR3 has 14 residues. The V end lost 8 bases, the J end lost 1 base, and 12 bases lay between the germline ends. The CDR3, as DNA: TGTGCCAGCTCTGCGGCAGGGTCCTACAATGAGCAGTTCTTC. As protein: CASSAAGSYNEQFF.

The chain recombines TRBV6-6 with TRBJ2-7, with D possibly matching TRBD1 (5 bases). This CDR3 spans 14 amino acids. Trimming took off 6 bases at V and 0 bases at J, with 12 bases between the two ends. Germline V CDR1 and CDR2: MNHNY, SVGAGI (reference sequence). The CDR3 DNA reads as TGTGCCAGCAGCCCGCAAGGACACTCCTACGAGCAGTACTTC. It encodes CASSPQGHSYEQYF.

As for this clonotype: At one end the junction does not follow the germline gene, possibly because of a read error. The V call is TRBV5-3, the J call TRBJ2-7; TRBD2 agrees at 10 bases. TRBV5-3 is known as an ORF, though its function is uncertain. The CDR3 sequence is 16 residues long. In DNA form, the CDR3 reads TGTGCCAGCAGCTTGAGGGTTGAGCGGGGGGGCTACGAGCAGTACTTC. Encoded protein: CASSLRVERGGYEQYF.

The chain is built from TRBV19 and TRBJ2-2; D is possibly TRBD1 (5 bases). Trimming took 5 bases from V and 5 from J, leaving 12 bases between them. This CDR3 has 14 residues. CDR1 LNHDA and CDR2 SQIVND come from the germline V gene (reference sequence). This CDR3 reads CASSPRDGTGELFF. CDR3 in DNA: TGTGCCAGTAGTCCCAGGGATGGGACCGGGGAGCTGTTTTTT.

The rearrangement joins TRBV14 to TRBJ2-1; 9 bases match TRBD2. CDR3 length equals 15 residues. CDR1 is SGHDN, CDR2 FVKESK, per germline. Trimming at V came to 5 bases and at J to 7 bases, leaving 9 bases not matched to a gene. CDR3 sequence reads: CASSVLAGAGNEQFF. The CDR3 DNA reads TGTGCCAGCAGCGTATTAGCGGGAGCGGGGAATGAGCAGTTCTTC.

The chain carries TRBV7-8 and TRBJ2-1, with D unclear. Trimming left V 4 bases short and J 3 bases short, with 7 bases between. The CDR3 has 13 amino acids. CDR1 is SGHVS, CDR2 FQNEAQ, per germline. CDR3 bases: TGTGCCAGCAGCTCGGGCAACTACAATGAGCAGTTCTTC. Translating gives CASSSGNYNEQFF. Based on the CDR3 plus reference TRBV7-8 and TRBJ2-1, the full variable domain is GAGVSQSPRYKVAKRGQDVALRCDPISGHVSLFWYQQALGQGPEFLTYFQNEAQLDKSGLPSDRFFAERPEGSVSTLKIQRTQQEDSAVYLCASSSGNYNEQFFGPGTRLTVL.

In the case of this clonotype: A much bigger clone sits one base away, suggesting this may be a read error. This sequence joins TRBV11-2 and TRBJ2-3, with TRBD1 matching 8 bases. Germline assignment: CDR1 SGHAT and CDR2 FQNNGV. The CDR3 totals 15 residues. The V and J ends lost 2 bases and 3 bases, in that order; junction bases with no gene match: 4. The CDR3 DNA is TGTGCCAGCAGCTTAAGGACAGGGCGAACAGATACGCAGTATTTT. Translated, it gives CASSLRTGRTDTQYF.

Ten or more counts support this clonotype. The chain links TRBV7-2 to TRBJ1-4, with 7 bases that match TRBD1. The CDR3 length is 15 residues. Germline V gene lookup returns CDR1 SGHTA and CDR2 FQGNSA. The V gene end was trimmed by 6 bases and the J gene end by 5 bases; junction bases not matched to a gene: 9. CDR3 sequence (DNA): TGTGCCAGCAGACCAACCGGGACAGCAAATGAAAAACTGTTTTTT. Translated, it gives CASRPTGTANEKLFF.

This sequence joins TRBV6-6 and TRBJ1-1, with a weak D call TRBD1 (6 bases). The CDR3 contains 14 residues. V lost 1 base to trimming and J lost 3 bases, with 9 bases between them. Germline CDR1 is MNHNY and CDR2 is SVGAGI (reference sequence). As DNA, the CDR3 is TGTGCCAGCAGTTACTACCAGGGGTACACTGAAGCTTTCTTT. This translates into CASSYYQGYTEAFF.

This clonotype showed up just a few times. The gene calls are TRBV4-2 and TRBJ1-2, with D maybe TRBD1 (5 bases). The CDR3 loop spans 15 amino acids. Trimming took off 0 bases at V and 2 bases at J, with 10 bases between the two ends. Per germline, CDR1 LGHNA and CDR2 YNFKEQ. CDR3 coding DNA: TGTGCCAGCAGCCAAGAAGGGGCAGGCAACTATGGCTACACCTTC. It translates to CASSQEGAGNYGYTF.

The genes are TRBV4-1 and TRBJ2-7, with D unclear. CDR1 is MGHRA, CDR2 YSYEKL, per germline. The CDR3 has 14 residues. Trimming removed 1 base at V and 3 bases at J, with 10 bases between. The CDR3 sequence is CASSQARRFYEQYF. CDR3 DNA sequence: TGCGCCAGCAGCCAAGCAAGACGGTTCTACGAGCAGTACTTC.

This chain uses TRBV20-1 with TRBJ2-5; TRBD2 aligns across 13 bases. V lost 5 bases to trimming and J lost 5 bases; unmatched junction nucleotides: 8. In germline, CDR1 is DFQATT, CDR2 SNEGSKA (reference sequence). CDR3 size: 15 residues. CDR3 in amino acids: CSASGLAGTGETQYF. The CDR3, as DNA: TGCAGTGCTTCGGGACTAGCGGGAACAGGGGAGACCCAGTACTTC.

This clonotype was recorded a few times. V usage is TRBV7-8 and J usage is TRBJ1-5; D not resolved. Trimming cost V 1 base and J 0 bases, with 10 bases left between them. Per the germline V gene, CDR1 is SGHVS and CDR2 is FQNEAQ. The CDR3 runs 16 residues. The CDR3 here is CASSLDAIYSNQPQHF. The CDR3 nucleotides are TGTGCCAGCAGCTTAGACGCGATTTATAGCAATCAGCCCCAGCATTTT.

This clonotype was found a few times. The chain carries TRBV7-2 and TRBJ1-5, with D tentatively TRBD1 (6 bases). With 5 bases removed from V and 4 bases from J, the gap between germline ends came to 15 bases. The germline V gene encodes CDR1 SGHTA and CDR2 FQGNSA. The CDR3 sequence is 15 residues long. The CDR3 loop is CASSLDRRGNQPQHF. CDR3 nucleotides: TGTGCCAGCAGCCTCGACAGGCGAGGGAATCAGCCCCAGCATTTT.

About this clonotype: One end of the junction does not line up with germline, which may come from a read error. This rearrangement joins TRBV7-6 to TRBJ2-3; tentative D call: TRBD2 (5 bases). Germline V gives CDR1 SGHVS, CDR2 FNYEAQ. This CDR3 contains 14 residues. The CDR3 loop is CASSLVSRGDTQCF. The CDR3 nucleotides read TGTGCCAGCAGCTTAGTCTCCCGGGGAGATACGCAGTGTTTT.

This clonotype was observed a handful of times. The chain couples TRBV12-3 or TRBV12-4 to TRBJ2-3; D could derive from TRBD1 or TRBD2 (5 bases each). V was trimmed by 0 bases and J by 2 bases, leaving 18 bases between them. CDR3 length: 18 amino acids. This chain's CDR3 is CASSLAPRGTSFTDTQYF. CDR3 nucleotide sequence: TGTGCCAGCAGTTTAGCCCCGAGGGGCACTTCTTTCACAGATACGCAGTATTTT.

The CDR3 nucleotides read TGTGCCAGAGATAGAGGGAGAGACTACAATGAGCAGTTCTTC. It is translated as CARDRGRDYNEQFF. The gene calls are TRBV2 and TRBJ2-1; TRBD2 might be the D (5 bases). This CDR3 has 14 amino acids. Trimming removed 9 bases from V and 3 bases from J, with 15 bases in between. Germline CDR1 SNHLY, CDR2 FYNNEI.

The DNA of the CDR3 is TGTGCCAGCAGCTTAGTGAACGTCCACTACGAGCAGTACTTC. This translates into CASSLVNVHYEQYF. The chain combines TRBV7-3 with TRBJ2-7; D is undetermined. The CDR3 contains 14 residues. The V gene's germline CDR1 is SGHTA and CDR2 FQGTGA. V was cut by 2 bases and J by 3 bases, with 11 bases left in between.

Comment on this clonotype: A junction boundary mismatches the germline segment, possibly from a read error. The chain carries TRBV6-5 and TRBJ1-1, with D perhaps TRBD1 (5 bases). This CDR3 comprises 13 residues. Germline V gives CDR1 MNHEY, CDR2 SVGAGI. CDR3 loop: CASSEGPETGAFF. CDR3 in DNA: TGTGCCAGCAGTGAGGGACCCGAGACTGGAGCTTTCTTT.

This chain uses TRBV20-1 with TRBJ1-1, with D hard to call. Trimming removed 6 bases at V and 0 bases at J, with 14 bases between. The CDR3 is made up of 14 amino acids. Per the germline V gene, CDR1 is DFQATT and CDR2 is SNEGSKA (reference sequence). The CDR3 DNA reads as TGCAGTGCCCGAAGTCCGGGAGTGAACACTGAAGCTTTCTTT. Translating it yields CSARSPGVNTEAFF.

This clonotype has more than one count but fewer than ten. The CDR3 loop is CASSDPPDYGYTF. The CDR3 region has the DNA TGTGCCAGCAGTGATCCGCCAGACTATGGCTACACCTTC. This chain links TRBV25-1 with TRBJ1-2, with no clear D. V lost 3 bases, J lost 3 bases, and 8 bases lay in between. Germline V gives CDR1 MGHDK, CDR2 SYGVNS. CDR3 length equals 13 residues.

The chain is built from TRBV7-6 and TRBJ2-1, with a weak D call TRBD2 (6 bases). The germline V gene has CDR1 SGHVS and CDR2 FNYEAQ. The CDR3 spans 13 residues. V lost 3 bases, J lost 8 bases, and 11 bases lay in between. CDR3 in amino acids: CASSFTSNDEQFF. The CDR3 bases are TGTGCCAGCAGCTTTACTAGCAACGATGAGCAGTTCTTC. Complete variable domain (other parts from reference TRBV7-6 and TRBJ2-1): GAGVSQSPRYKVTKRGQDVALRCDPISGHVSLYWYRQALGQGPEFLTYFNYEAQQDKSGLPNDRFSAERPEGSISTLTIQRTEQRDSAMYRCASSFTSNDEQFFGPGTRLTVL.

This chain connects TRBV7-3 to TRBJ1-6; 9 bases are a match to TRBD1. Germline assignment: CDR1 SGHTA and CDR2 FQGTGA. With V trimmed by 7 bases and J by 10 bases, 11 bases remained unmatched. This CDR3 spans 15 amino acids. The CDR3 sequence: CASIPGQGMGSPLHF. The CDR3 DNA is TGTGCCAGCATCCCGGGACAGGGAATGGGGTCACCCCTCCACTTT.

The rearrangement uses TRBV19 and TRBJ2-1; D unresolved. CDR1 and CDR2 (germline): LNHDA, SQIVND (reference sequence). V was pared by 7 bases and J by 0 bases, with 10 bases between. The CDR3 covers 14 residues. Here the CDR3 reads CASTGDDSYNEQFF. The CDR3 bases are TGTGCCAGTACTGGAGACGACTCCTACAATGAGCAGTTCTTC. The full variable domain, completed using reference TRBV19 and TRBJ2-1, is DGGITQSPKYLFRKEGQNVTLSCEQNLNHDAMYWYRQDPGQGLRLIYYSQIVNDFQKGDIAEGYSVSREKKESFPLTVTSAQKNPTAFYLCASTGDDSYNEQFFGPGTRLTVL.

This clonotype has just a few counts. The genes are TRBV7-6 and TRBJ2-3; D call uncertain. CDR1 and CDR2 from the germline V gene are SGHVS and FNYEAQ. V lost 8 bases, J lost 0 bases, and 9 bases lay in between. CDR3 length: 13 amino acids. The CDR3 is CASHFLSTDTQYF. DNA for the CDR3: TGTGCCAGCCACTTTTTAAGCACAGATACGCAGTATTTT.

This rearrangement joins TRBV6-2 or TRBV6-3 to TRBJ2-7, with D possibly being TRBD1 (5 bases). Germline values: CDR1 MNHEY, CDR2 SVGEGT. The CDR3 runs to 14 residues. The ends were cut back, 0 bases at V and 2 bases at J, with 8 bases in the middle. The CDR3: CASSYSWTTYEQYF. The CDR3, as DNA: TGTGCCAGCAGTTACTCTTGGACAACCTACGAGCAGTACTTC.

The chain joins TRBV7-6 to TRBJ2-7; 7 bases are a match to TRBD1. Trimming at V came to 5 bases and at J to 6 bases, leaving 7 bases not matched to a gene. The CDR3 length is 13 residues. Germline assignment: CDR1 SGHVS and CDR2 FNYEAQ. CDR3 nucleotides: TGTGCCAGCAGCGCCGGACAGGTTGGCGAGCAGTACTTC. Protein sequence: CASSAGQVGEQYF.